A single TCR beta chain is shown here with its context. What it binds is not known. In the PCR, 60 Vbeta and 13 Jbeta primers were used. The protocol was immunoSEQ multiplex PCR, while the TCRdb copy is restricted to in-frame clones and leaves out a portion. There are roughly 84,000 clones in the sample, with less than 0.6% held by the top ten. This CDR3 region has 20 residues. Deletions cut 0 bases from V and 0 bases from J, with 21 bases between. Germline V lookup: CDR1 MGHRA, CDR2 YSYEKL. The data stem from a study of cytomegalovirus exposure and HLA in healthy donors. Notes on the study in general: As a later analysis showed, several of the most significant clusters appeared to be linked to common viral pathogens. Association of 15,000 to 20,000 TCR beta sequences with HLA alleles was found at 0.05 false discovery rate in a later analysis. Cytomegalovirus-associated TCR beta chains were listed, numbering some 170.

The chain combines TRBV4-1 with TRBJ2-1; D is undetermined. The sequencing input was PBMCs. The clonotype comes from a man aged 45 to 65 in good health and CMV-seronegative. DNA of the CDR3: TGCGCCAGCAGCCAAGATCATGCTCCCCGACGGCCTAGCTCCTACAATGAGCAGTTCTTC. This translates into CASSQDHAPRRPSSYNEQFF.